This T cell receptor (beta chain) was recorded in a study of early T cells in non-severe SARS-CoV-2 infection (dated by TCRdb to the early 2020s). With respect to the entire study: TCR sequencing used bulk RNA from unsorted whole blood, so alpha and beta chains could not be paired.

Receptor libraries were prepared by 5' RACE. The instrument given in TCRdb is NextSeq 500. Unique molecular identifiers were attached to individual cDNA molecules in the TCR library protocol so that sequencing error and PCR bias could be corrected. TCR alpha and beta chains were both sequenced, and the abundances of alpha and beta sequences in each sample were closely correlated with each other. As for the authors' bioinformatics: Decombinator V4 was used to annotate the V gene, J gene and CDR3 of the TCR sequences. TCRs were defined as expanded if a significant change between any two time points was detected under a Poisson model with p below 0.0001. TCR abundances were normalised to the total number of TCRs sequenced in each sample and reported as counts per million. TRAV1-2 paired with TRAJ12, TRAJ20 or TRAJ33 defined MAIT TCRs, while TRAV10 paired with TRAJ18 defined iNKT TCRs. VDJdb, accessed on 1 November 2021, was searched for TCRs annotated for CMV, EBV and SARS-CoV-2, and TCRs annotated for more than one antigen were excluded. TCRdb ran its own pipeline on the public reads, namely fastp trimming at Q25 and MiXCR clone calling, and kept in-frame beta chains. Every entry covers one CDR3 protein and lists the most common genes and DNA from its rows. The V and J calls and clone size are TCRdb's, not the authors'. Present in this sample are 64,000 or so distinct CDR3 sequences, about 12% of which were seen just once. Clones ranked in the top ten supply roughly 1.4% of the sample.

V has 3 bases trimmed and J has 2 bases trimmed; junction bases matching no gene number 3. CDR1 MGHRA and CDR2 YSYEKL were looked up in the germline V gene. Counted from cysteine to phenylalanine, this CDR3 has 15 amino acids. Only CDR3 DNA remains: 45 bases, in frame from the first base. Broad study findings and their caveats: VDJdb matching was skewed toward anti-spike CD8 responses and likely underestimated virus-specific expansions, missing private and CD4 specificities.

This clonotype was observed a handful of times. The antigen it recognizes is unknown. Base-call qualities are not available, and no considerably larger clone is one nucleotide away. This was a case-control study nested in a cohort of healthcare workers in London, UK, who had nasopharyngeal swab PCR tests and blood samples taken every week. Between 23 and 31 March 2020, the week of the UK lockdown, healthcare workers were enrolled and then followed up weekly for as long as 16 weeks. The TCR comes from an adult who was a healthcare worker with PCR-confirmed SARS-CoV-2 infection or an uninfected control (not recorded which). The sample was whole blood, taken at baseline. The V gene is TRBV4-1 and the J gene is TRBJ2-3, and 9 junction bases match TRBD2. The CDR3 amino acid sequence is: CASSQGGRATDTQYF. Read as DNA, the sequence is TGCGCCAGCAGCCAGGGCGGGAGGGCCACAGATACGCAGTATTTT.